This T cell receptor beta chain was profiled in a study of blood T cell repertoires in COVID-19. Across the whole study: Samples of COVID-19 (acute and convalescent) were obtained from the United States, Italy and Spain. The cDNA or gDNA used as material had been derived from T cells, B-cell-depleted T cells, or PBMCs.

Seattle participants joined during active infection and were tracked over time. Original analysis: Amplifying reference gene primers gave estimates of nucleated cell counts. Assay: immunoSEQ multiplex PCR; the TCRdb copy retains only in-frame clones and omits some. V and J calls and clone size follow that table, whereas D and trimming were derived from the DNA. The data show roughly 290,000 clones, with 70% to 90% seen just once and roughly 0.87% held by the top ten. CDR1 is SGHNT and CDR2 is YYREEE in the germline V gene (reference sequence). V lost 6 bases to trimming and J lost 7 bases; unmatched junction nucleotides: 8. This CDR3 has 14 amino acids.

The rearrangement uses TRBV5-4 and TRBJ2-2; the match to TRBD1 covers 8 bases. This TCR derives from a human donor with COVID-19, enrolled during active disease. The donor label of this sample is uncertain. Sequencing used peripheral blood. The CDR3 loop is CASTVDRVVGELFF. The CDR3 nucleotides read TGTGCCAGCACCGTGGACAGGGTTGTCGGGGAGCTGTTTTTT.